A selection of T cell receptor beta chains follows, all from one sample in a study of regulatory T cells in long-lasting Graves disease. TCRdb passed the multiplex PCR reads through MiXCR, listing each CDR3 protein once. The top ten hold roughly 15% of the sample, which has a few hundred thousand distinct CDR3 sequences, 13% to 15% seen once. This sample also belongs to another study, concerning T cells in Graves' hyperthyroidism and ophthalmopathy.

This sample comprised peripheral blood mononuclear cells (PBMCs), obtained at new diagnosis, from a patient treated with antithyroid drugs. Receptors originate from a woman in her 50s with Graves disease. Each CDR3 is given without its conserved first and last residue.

V: TRBV10-3; J: TRBJ2-5; CDR3: AISESVAQGGETQY
V: TRBV10-3; J: TRBJ2-3; CDR3: AMGDRGRTDTQY
V: TRBV28; J: TRBJ2-7; CDR3: ASSFSFLIWREHYEQY
V: TRBV6-5; J: TRBJ1-4; CDR3: ASSWDREDEKLF
V: TRBV9; J: TRBJ1-3; CDR3: ASSFDLRDASGNTIY
V: TRBV5-1; J: TRBJ1-1; CDR3: ASSLWQGNTEAF
V: TRBV5-1; J: TRBJ2-5; CDR3: ASSLGEGRETQH
V: TRBV2; J: TRBJ2-3; CDR3: ASSPTLAGAGDTQY
V: TRBV9; J: TRBJ2-3; CDR3: ASSVGTSVTDTQY
V: TRBV27; J: TRBJ2-4; CDR3: ASSLSGYSGDIQY
V: TRBV12-3/TRBV12-4; J: TRBJ2-5; CDR3: ASSPGTSGRWEETQY
V: TRBV6-1; J: TRBJ1-2; CDR3: ASIRPFGSESDGYT
V: TRBV20-1; J: TRBJ2-7; CDR3: SATGLAGSYEQY
V: TRBV7-3; J: TRBJ1-5; CDR3: ASSLNGGEDQPQH
V: TRBV2; J: TRBJ2-7; CDR3: ASRGYYEQY
V: TRBV12-3/TRBV12-4; J: TRBJ2-7; CDR3: ASGLVPSGRFSYEQY
V: TRBV4-1; J: TRBJ2-7; CDR3: ASRQGLGTYEQY
V: TRBV19; J: TRBJ2-1; CDR3: ASERRSSGSNEQF
V: TRBV11-3; J: TRBJ2-2; CDR3: ASSLGLADSTGELF
V: TRBV2; J: TRBJ2-3; CDR3: ASSDWAGHVATSADTQY
V: TRBV7-8; J: TRBJ2-5; CDR3: ASILWGGSQETQY
V: TRBV29-1; J: TRBJ2-6; CDR3: SVESVPSGANVLT
V: TRBV30; J: TRBJ1-6; CDR3: AWTLGVTNNSPLH
V: TRBV19; J: TRBJ2-2; CDR3: ASSIGINTGELF
V: TRBV6-2/TRBV6-3; J: TRBJ1-2; CDR3: ASSEESTGRGYT
V: TRBV18; J: TRBJ2-1; CDR3: ASSPREVGDEQF
V: TRBV28; J: TRBJ2-5; CDR3: ATSTSGTETQY